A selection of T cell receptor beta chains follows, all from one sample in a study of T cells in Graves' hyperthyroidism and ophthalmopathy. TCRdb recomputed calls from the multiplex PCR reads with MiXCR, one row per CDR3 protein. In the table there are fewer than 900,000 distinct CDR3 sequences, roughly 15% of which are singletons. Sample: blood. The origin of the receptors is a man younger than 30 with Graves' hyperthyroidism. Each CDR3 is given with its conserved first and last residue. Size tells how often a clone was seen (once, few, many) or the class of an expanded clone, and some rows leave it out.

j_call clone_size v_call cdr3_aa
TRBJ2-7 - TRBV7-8 CASSLAGLIGYEQYF
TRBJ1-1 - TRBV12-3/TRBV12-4 CASSSSLTEAFF
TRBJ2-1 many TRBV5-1 CASSLGQIEQFF
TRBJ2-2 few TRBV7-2 CASSLIAGAHTGELFF
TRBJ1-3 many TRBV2 CASSVSYSGNTIYF
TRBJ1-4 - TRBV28 CASSLSLLTGRAEKLFF
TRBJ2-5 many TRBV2 CASSEEETQYF
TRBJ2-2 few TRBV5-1 CASSTRVVGELFF
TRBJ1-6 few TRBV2 CASSAVYNSPLHF
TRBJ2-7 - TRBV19 CASSNLGEPSYEQYF
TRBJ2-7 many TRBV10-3 CAISAGQNDEQYF
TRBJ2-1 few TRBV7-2 CASSQWTGADEQFF
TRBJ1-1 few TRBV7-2 CASSLGPKYHTEAFF
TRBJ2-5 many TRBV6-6 CASSYWGSARETQYF
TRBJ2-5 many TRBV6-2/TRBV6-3 CASRETGEGETQYF
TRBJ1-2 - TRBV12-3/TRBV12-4 CASRKGRDYGYTF
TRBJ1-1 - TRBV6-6 CASSYSYLSGYTEAFF
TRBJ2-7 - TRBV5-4 CASSWATGTGDYEQYF
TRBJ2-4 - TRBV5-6 CASSFWGRVPKNIQYF
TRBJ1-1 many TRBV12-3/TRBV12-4 CASSLRAVNTEAFF
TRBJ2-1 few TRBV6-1 CASSGSFDLRLNEQFF
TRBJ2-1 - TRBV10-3 CAMALSGSFMNEQFF
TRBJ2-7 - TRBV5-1 CASSLGLGSGTSYEQYF
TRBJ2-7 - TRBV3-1 CASSQALDRHSYEQYF
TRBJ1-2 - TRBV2 CASTNQSPAGYTF
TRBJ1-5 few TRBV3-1 CASSQGNGQPQHF
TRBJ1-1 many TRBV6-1 CASTRITANTEAFF
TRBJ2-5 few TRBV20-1 CSARLTSGKTQYF
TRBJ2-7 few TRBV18 CASSSLSGLDYEQYF
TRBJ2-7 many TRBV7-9 CASSSPSRREQYF
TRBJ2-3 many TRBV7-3 CASSQASGGTDTQYF
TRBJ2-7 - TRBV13 CASSSEEGRNEQYF
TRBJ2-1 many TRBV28 CASSSPPGLAYNEQFF
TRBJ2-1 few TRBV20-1 CSASGTGVDNEQFF
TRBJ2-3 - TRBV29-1 CSVLLAGSRDTQYF
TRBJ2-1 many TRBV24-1 CATRSTSGSYNEQFF
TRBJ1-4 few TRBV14 CASSQEGTVRWEKLFF
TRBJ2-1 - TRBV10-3 CAISSSGLPQGQFF
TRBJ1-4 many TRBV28 CASSLGHSDEKLFF
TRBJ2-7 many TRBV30 CAWSSTSGGRWEQYF
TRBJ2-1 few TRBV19 CASSEALSSCNEQFF
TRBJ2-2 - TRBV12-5 CASGSTGELFF
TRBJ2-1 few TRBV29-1 CSVDPLSSRSSYNEQFF
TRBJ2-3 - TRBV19 CASTKDRGVRDTQYF
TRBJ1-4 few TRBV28 CASSLGEGGFELFF
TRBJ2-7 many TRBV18 CASSPGRGDEQYF
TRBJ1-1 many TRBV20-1 CSAARGSEAFF
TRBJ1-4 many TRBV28 CASSSVYEKLFF
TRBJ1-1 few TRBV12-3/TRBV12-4 CASSSHRTGLNTEAFF
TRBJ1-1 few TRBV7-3 CASSLGLQNTEAFF